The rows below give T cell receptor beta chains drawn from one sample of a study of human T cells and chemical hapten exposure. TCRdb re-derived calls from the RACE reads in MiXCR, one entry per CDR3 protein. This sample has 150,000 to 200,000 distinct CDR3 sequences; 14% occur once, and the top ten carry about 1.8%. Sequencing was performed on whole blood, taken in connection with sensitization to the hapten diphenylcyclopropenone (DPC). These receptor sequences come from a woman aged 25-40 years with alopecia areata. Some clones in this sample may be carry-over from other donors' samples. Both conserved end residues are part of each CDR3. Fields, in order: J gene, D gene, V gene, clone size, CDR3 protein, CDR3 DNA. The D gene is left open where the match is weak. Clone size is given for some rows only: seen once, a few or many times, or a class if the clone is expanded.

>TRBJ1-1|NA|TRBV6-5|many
CASGAGTRAFF
TGTGCCAGCGGCGCCGGGACAAGGGCTTTCTTT
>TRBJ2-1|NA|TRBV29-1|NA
CSADATNEQFF
TGCAGCGCCGACGCGACCAATGAGCAGTTCTTC
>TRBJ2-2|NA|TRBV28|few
CASSPRTPMGTGELFF
TGTGCCAGCAGTCCCCGGACACCTATGGGCACCGGGGAGCTGTTTTTT
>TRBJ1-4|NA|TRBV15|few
CATSKDEKLFF
TGTGCCACCAGCAAGGACGAAAAACTGTTTTTT
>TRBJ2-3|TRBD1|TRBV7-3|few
CASSSTGGTQYF
TGTGCCAGCAGCTCCACAGGGGGTACGCAGTATTTT
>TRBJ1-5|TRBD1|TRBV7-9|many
CASSLEVGGEPQHF
TGTGCCAGCAGCTTAGAGGTAGGGGGCGAACCCCAGCATTTT
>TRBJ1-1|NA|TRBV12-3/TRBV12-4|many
CASKQTEAFF
TGTGCCAGCAAGCAGACTGAAGCTTTCTTT
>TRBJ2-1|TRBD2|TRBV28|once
CASSPRLAEGLQFF
TGTGCCAGCAGTCCTCGACTAGCGGAGGGGCTCCAGTTCTTC
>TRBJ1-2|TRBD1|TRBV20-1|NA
CSAMGTGDFPF
TGCAGTGCTATGGGGACAGGTGACTTTCCCTTC
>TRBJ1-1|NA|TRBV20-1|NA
CSAGRQARNTEAFF
TGCAGTGCTGGCAGACAGGCAAGAAACACTGAAGCTTTCTTT
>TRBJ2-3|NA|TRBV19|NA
CASRERGRSTDTQYF
TGTGCCAGTAGGGAACGGGGACGAAGCACAGATACGCAGTATTTT
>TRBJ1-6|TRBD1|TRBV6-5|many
CASSYTTGDNSPLHF
TGTGCCAGCAGTTACACAACAGGGGATAATTCACCCCTCCACTTT
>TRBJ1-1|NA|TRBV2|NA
CASREDVGDAFF
TGTGCCAGCAGAGAAGACGTAGGGGACGCTTTCTTT